These 25 T cell receptor beta chains were all obtained from the same sample, sequenced in a study of OX40 agonist ivuxolimab in advanced cancers. Some clones are missing from TCRdb's copy, which holds only in-frame ones; the method was immunoSEQ multiplex PCR. Of 96,000 or so clones in the sample, under 90% were seen once. The sample here was CD4+ or CD8+ T cells sorted from blood, taken in a trial of the OX40 agonist ivuxolimab. The receptors shown here come from an adult with an advanced solid tumor such as melanoma, head and neck, liver or kidney cancer.

The chain employs TRBV7-2 and TRBJ2-7; weak D call: TRBD2 (6 bases). The CDR3 is 14 amino acids. The V gene lost 5 bases and the J gene lost 2 bases, with 13 bases spanning the gap. Germline assignment: CDR1 SGHTA and CDR2 FQGNSA. The CDR3 loop reads CASSPGTVTYEQYF. In DNA form, the CDR3 reads TGTGCCAGCAGCCCCGGGACTGTTACCTACGAGCAGTACTTC. Using reference TRBV7-2 and TRBJ2-7 for the parts outside the CDR3, the full variable domain is GAGVSQSPSNKVTEKGKDVELRCDPISGHTALYWYRQSLGQGLEFLIYFQGNSAPDKSGLPSDRFSAERTGGSVSTLTIQRTQQEDSAVYLCASSPGTVTYEQYFGPGTRLTVT.

The V call is TRBV10-3, the J call TRBJ2-2; 7 positions agree with TRBD2. The trim removed 4 bases at V and 2 bases at J, leaving 1 base unmatched. CDR1 ENHRY and CDR2 SYGVKD come from the germline V gene. The CDR3 is made up of 14 amino acids. The CDR3 sequence is CAISGLANTGELFF. CDR3 DNA: TGTGCCATCAGTGGACTAGCTAACACCGGGGAGCTGTTTTTT.

The V gene is TRBV7-8, the J gene TRBJ2-1; 10 bases agree with TRBD2. The CDR3 totals 15 residues. The germline gives CDR1 SGHVS, CDR2 FQNEAQ. V trimming: 1 base; J trimming: 3 bases; junction bases outside the gene matches: 0. CDR3 region: CASSLGLAGYNEQFF. The CDR3 DNA is TGTGCCAGCAGCTTAGGACTAGCGGGCTACAATGAGCAGTTCTTC.

This chain connects TRBV5-8 to TRBJ1-5; possibly TRBD1 for D (5 bases). The CDR3 covers 16 residues. Germline V gene sequence: CDR1 SGHTS, CDR2 YDEGEE. V dropped 0 bases and J dropped 1 base, with 11 bases sitting between them. CDR3 nucleotide sequence: TGTGCCAGCAGCTTGGAGTCAGGGATCAGCAATCAGCCCCAGCATTTT. This codes for CASSLESGISNQPQHF.

CDR3 in DNA: TGTGCCAGCAGCCTACAGGGGTGGACTGAAGCTTTCTTT. Encoded protein: CASSLQGWTEAFF. This rearrangement joins TRBV14 to TRBJ1-1, with TRBD1 identical over 7 bases. Germline values: CDR1 SGHDN, CDR2 FVKESK. V lost 4 bases, J lost 5 bases, and 4 bases stayed unmatched. This CDR3 comprises 13 residues.

This chain joins TRBV5-8 and TRBJ1-1; D call uncertain. The CDR3 has 15 residues. V was clipped by 4 bases and J by 2 bases, with 15 bases between them. CDR1 SGHTS and CDR2 YDEGEE come from the germline V gene. The CDR3 is CASSRRSPRNTEAFF. CDR3 nucleotides: TGTGCCAGCAGCCGGCGCAGTCCCCGAAACACTGAAGCTTTCTTT.

The chain joins TRBV11-3 to TRBJ2-7; tentative D call: TRBD2 (6 bases). The CDR3 is 15 residues long. Germline assignment: CDR1 SGHNT and CDR2 YENEEA. Trimming took off 5 bases at V and 5 bases at J, with 19 bases between the two ends. The CDR3 DNA is TGTGCCAGCAGCCCTTCCGGAGGGATGGCCCACGAGCAGTACTTC. The encoded protein is CASSPSGGMAHEQYF.

V is TRBV4-2 and J is TRBJ1-5, with a tentative D call TRBD1 (5 bases). The germline V gene has CDR1 LGHNA and CDR2 YNFKEQ. V lost 1 base and J 6 bases, leaving 7 bases between the germline ends. The CDR3 covers 13 residues. As DNA, the CDR3 is TGTGCCAGCAGCCAAGGGGGCTTTCAGCCCCAGCATTTT. Translating it yields CASSQGGFQPQHF.

The rearrangement joins TRBV27 to TRBJ1-1; a possible D gene is TRBD1 (6 bases). CDR1 and CDR2 from the germline V gene are MNHEY and SMNVEV (reference sequence). This CDR3 comprises 13 residues. The germline V and J ends were trimmed by 4 bases and 4 bases, with 10 bases remaining between them. The chain's CDR3 is CASSYREGTEAFF. CDR3 bases: TGTGCCAGCAGTTACAGGGAGGGCACTGAAGCTTTCTTT.

V gene TRBV6-6 combines with J gene TRBJ2-1; no definite D call. Germline CDR1 and CDR2: MNHNY and SVGAGI (reference sequence). The CDR3 contains 12 residues. V was trimmed by 5 bases and J by 14 bases, leaving 16 bases between them. Here the CDR3 reads CASSQTARDEFF. In DNA, the CDR3 is TGTGCCAGCAGTCAGACCGCTAGAGACGAGTTCTTC.

The chain recombines TRBV7-9 with TRBJ2-1; D gene ambiguous. V was trimmed by 1 base and J by 5 bases, leaving 12 bases between them. Germline V gene data show CDR1 as SEHNR and CDR2 as FQNEAQ (reference sequence). The CDR3 runs to 15 residues. CDR3 in DNA: TGTGCCAGCAGCTTAGGGGAAGGAAAGGACAATGAGCAGTTCTTC. Translated, it gives CASSLGEGKDNEQFF.

The chain employs TRBV19 and TRBJ2-7; 14 nucleotides match TRBD2. This CDR3 region has 16 residues. Looked up from germline, CDR1 is LNHDA and CDR2 is SQIVND (reference sequence). V shed 1 base, J shed 4 bases, and the junction held 3 bases outside the gene matches. For the CDR3, the DNA is TGTGCCAGTAGTATAGCCGGGACTAGCGGGGGTTACGAGCAGTACTTC. This sequence encodes CASSIAGTSGGYEQYF.

The chain employs TRBV5-6 and TRBJ2-7; no clear D. There are 12 residues in the CDR3. From germline, CDR1 is SGHDT and CDR2 YYEEEE. Deletions cut 1 base from V and 11 bases from J, with 13 bases between. DNA of the CDR3: TGTGCCAGCAGCTTGTCGGCAGCATACAAGTACTTC. It specifies CASSLSAAYKYF.

This clone was picked up one time. The gene calls are TRBV5-6 and TRBJ2-1; TRBD1 agrees at 10 bases. The CDR3 runs to 16 residues. V lost 0 bases to trimming and J lost 3 bases; unmatched junction nucleotides: 3. Germline V lookup: CDR1 SGHDT, CDR2 YYEEEE. Here the CDR3 reads CASSLGGTGDYNEQFF. The CDR3 bases are TGTGCCAGCAGCTTGGGTGGGACAGGGGACTACAATGAGCAGTTCTTC.

The rearrangement links TRBV11-2 to TRBJ2-7; D unresolved. Per the germline V gene, CDR1 is SGHAT and CDR2 is FQNNGV. The CDR3 length is 13 residues. The V gene lost 5 bases and the J gene lost 4 bases, with 12 bases spanning the gap. The CDR3 is CASSPRPRYEQYF. The CDR3 bases are TGTGCCAGCAGCCCGAGACCCCGTTACGAGCAGTACTTC.

This clone was seen only a few times. The chain uses TRBV27 and TRBJ1-5; the D gene is possibly TRBD1 (6 bases). The CDR3 spans 15 residues. Trimming took off 6 bases at V and 0 bases at J, with 12 bases between the two ends. CDR1 is MNHEY and CDR2 is SMNVEV in the germline V gene (reference sequence). DNA for the CDR3: TGTGCCAGCAGAACAGGGTTTTATAGCAATCAGCCCCAGCATTTT. Its translation is CASRTGFYSNQPQHF.

Here the CDR3 DNA reads TGCGCCAGCAGTGATACCGGGACAGGGTATGGCGGCTACACCTTC. Amino acid sequence: CASSDTGTGYGGYTF. The chain has TRBV10-1 and TRBJ1-2; TRBD1 matches at 9 bases. CDR1 is WNHNN and CDR2 is SYGVQD in the germline V gene (reference sequence). With 3 bases clipped from V and 8 bases from J, the junction kept 10 bases outside the gene matches. The CDR3 covers 15 residues.

This chain joins TRBV15 and TRBJ2-1; TRBD1 or TRBD2 may be the D gene (5 bases each). The V end was cut by 0 bases, the J end by 0 bases, with 15 bases between. The CDR3 runs 18 residues. Per the germline V gene, CDR1 is LNHNV and CDR2 is YYDKDF (reference sequence). The CDR3 sequence: CATSRDRGGERSYNEQFF. As DNA, the CDR3 is TGTGCCACCAGCAGAGATCGGGGCGGAGAACGCTCCTACAATGAGCAGTTCTTC.

This sequence joins TRBV9 and TRBJ2-3; 9 bases align to TRBD2. The CDR3 spans 15 residues. In germline, CDR1 is SGDLS, CDR2 YYNGEE. After removal of 4 bases from V and 5 bases from J, the junction contained 8 bases not matched to a gene. CDR3 DNA: TGTGCCAGCAGCCCCCAGGGTAGCGGGGGAGATACGCAGTATTTT. This gives the protein CASSPQGSGGDTQYF.

The J gene is TRBJ2-5, the V gene TRBV19; D gene ambiguous. The CDR3 spans 13 residues. Trimming removed 5 bases from V and 2 bases from J, with 9 bases in between. Germline CDR1 and CDR2: LNHDA and SQIVND (reference sequence). The CDR3 coding sequence is TGTGCCAGTAGTGTCGGACCGCAAGAGACCCAGTACTTC. As protein: CASSVGPQETQYF.

The genes are TRBV10-1 and TRBJ2-5, with 7 bases that match TRBD2. Germline V CDR1 and CDR2: WNHNN, SYGVQD (reference sequence). The CDR3 loop spans 14 amino acids. V shed 1 base, J shed 4 bases, and the junction held 3 bases outside the gene matches. CDR3 loop: CASSEYSSGETQYF. The CDR3 DNA is TGCGCCAGCAGTGAGTACTCTAGCGGAGAGACCCAGTACTTC.

This rearrangement joins TRBV2 to TRBJ2-1; 10 nucleotides align to TRBD2. This CDR3 contains 14 residues. V gave up 6 bases and J gave up 7 bases; unmatched junction bases: 6. Germline-derived CDR1 and CDR2 are SNHLY and FYNNEI. The CDR3 loop reads CASRGLAGVNEQFF. CDR3 DNA: TGTGCCAGCAGGGGCCTAGCGGGAGTAAATGAGCAGTTCTTC.

This chain uses TRBV9 with TRBJ2-5; the match to TRBD2 covers 11 bases. From germline, CDR1 is SGDLS and CDR2 YYNGEE. There are 17 residues in the CDR3. The junction had 10 bases not matched to a gene; V was cut back by 2 bases and J by 4 bases. The CDR3 DNA is TGTGCCAGCAGCGTGCGAGGTTTAGCGGGAGGGGCAGAGACCCAGTACTTC. Translating it yields CASSVRGLAGGAETQYF.

The V gene is TRBV6-1, the J gene TRBJ1-1; D gene unclear. Germline CDR1 is MNHNS and CDR2 is SASEGT. This CDR3 is built from 14 residues. With 6 bases removed from V and 0 bases from J, the gap between germline ends came to 11 bases. The CDR3 region has the DNA TGTGCCAGCAGGGTGGAGACCCTGAACACTGAAGCTTTCTTT. It specifies CASRVETLNTEAFF.

This clone was seen a single time. The chain joins TRBV7-9 to TRBJ2-7; 9 bases match TRBD2. With V trimmed by 4 bases and J by 5 bases, 12 bases remained unmatched. Germline V lookup: CDR1 SEHNR, CDR2 FQNEAQ (reference sequence). The CDR3 loop spans 16 amino acids. CDR3 sequence reads: CASSSPFSSGNDEQYF. The CDR3 region has the DNA TGTGCCAGCAGCTCTCCTTTTTCTAGCGGGAACGACGAGCAGTACTTC.